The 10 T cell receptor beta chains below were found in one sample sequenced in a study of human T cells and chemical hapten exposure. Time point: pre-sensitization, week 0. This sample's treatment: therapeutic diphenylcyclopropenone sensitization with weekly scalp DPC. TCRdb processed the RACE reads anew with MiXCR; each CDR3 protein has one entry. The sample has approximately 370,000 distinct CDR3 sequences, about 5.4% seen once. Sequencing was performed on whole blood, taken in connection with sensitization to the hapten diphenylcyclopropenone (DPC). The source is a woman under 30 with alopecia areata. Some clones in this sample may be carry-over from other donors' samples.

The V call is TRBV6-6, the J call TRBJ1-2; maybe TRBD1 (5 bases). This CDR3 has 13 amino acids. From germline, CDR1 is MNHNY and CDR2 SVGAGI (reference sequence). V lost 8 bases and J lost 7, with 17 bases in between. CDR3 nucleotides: TGTGCCAGCTTTTATGGCGGGGGGGGTGGCTACACCTTC. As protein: CASFYGGGGGYTF.

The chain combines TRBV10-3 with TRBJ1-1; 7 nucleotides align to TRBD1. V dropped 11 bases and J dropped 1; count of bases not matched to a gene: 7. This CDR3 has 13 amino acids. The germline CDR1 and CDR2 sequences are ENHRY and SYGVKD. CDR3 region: CAQRGHQNTEAFF. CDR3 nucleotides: TGTGCCCAAAGGGGGCACCAGAACACTGAAGCTTTCTTT.

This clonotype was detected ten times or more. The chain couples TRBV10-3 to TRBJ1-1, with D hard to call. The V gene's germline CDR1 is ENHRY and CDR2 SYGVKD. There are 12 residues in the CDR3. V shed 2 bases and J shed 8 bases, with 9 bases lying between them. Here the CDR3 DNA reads TGTGCCATCAGTGAGCGGCCAGCGGAAGCTTTCTTT. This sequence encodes CAISERPAEAFF.

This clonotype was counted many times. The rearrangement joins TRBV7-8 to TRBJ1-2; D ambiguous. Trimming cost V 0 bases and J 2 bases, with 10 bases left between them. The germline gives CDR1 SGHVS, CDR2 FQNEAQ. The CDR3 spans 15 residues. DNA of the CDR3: TGTGCCAGCAGCTTAGCGGCCGGCACCAACTATGGCTACACCTTC. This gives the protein CASSLAAGTNYGYTF.

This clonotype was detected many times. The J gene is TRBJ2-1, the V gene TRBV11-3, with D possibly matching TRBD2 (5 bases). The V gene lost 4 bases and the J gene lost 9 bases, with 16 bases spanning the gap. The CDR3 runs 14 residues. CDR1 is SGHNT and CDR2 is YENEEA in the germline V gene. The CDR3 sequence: CASSWPGESGEQFF. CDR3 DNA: TGTGCCAGCAGCTGGCCCGGGGAGAGTGGTGAGCAGTTCTTC.

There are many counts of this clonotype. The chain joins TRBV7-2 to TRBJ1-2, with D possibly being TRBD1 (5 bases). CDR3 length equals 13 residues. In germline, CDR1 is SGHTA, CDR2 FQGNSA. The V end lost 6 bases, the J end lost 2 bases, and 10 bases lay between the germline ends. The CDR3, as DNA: TGTGCCAGCAGAGAACGGGGGAACTATGGCTACACCTTC. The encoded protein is CASRERGNYGYTF.

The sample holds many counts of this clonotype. The CDR3 here is CSARGSRGGQETQYF. The CDR3 coding sequence is TGCAGTGCTAGAGGGTCGCGGGGGGGACAAGAGACCCAGTACTTC. The chain joins TRBV20-1 to TRBJ2-5; TRBD2 aligns across 9 bases. The trim removed 1 base at V and 2 bases at J, leaving 5 bases unmatched. The CDR3 contains 15 residues. Per germline, CDR1 DFQATT and CDR2 SNEGSKA (reference sequence).

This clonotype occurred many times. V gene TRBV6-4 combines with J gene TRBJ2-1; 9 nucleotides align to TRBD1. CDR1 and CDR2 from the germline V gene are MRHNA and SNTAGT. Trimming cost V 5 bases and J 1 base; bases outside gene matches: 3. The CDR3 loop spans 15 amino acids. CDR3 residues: CASSTDRGSYNEQFF. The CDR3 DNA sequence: TGTGCCAGCAGTACCGACAGGGGGTCCTACAATGAGCAGTTCTTC.

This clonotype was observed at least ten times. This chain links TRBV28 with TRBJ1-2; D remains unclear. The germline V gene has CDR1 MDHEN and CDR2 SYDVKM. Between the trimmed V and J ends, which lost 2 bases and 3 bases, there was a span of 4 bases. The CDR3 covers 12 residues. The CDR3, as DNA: TGTGCCAGCAGTTTACTGGACTATGGCTACACCTTC. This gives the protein CASSLLDYGYTF.

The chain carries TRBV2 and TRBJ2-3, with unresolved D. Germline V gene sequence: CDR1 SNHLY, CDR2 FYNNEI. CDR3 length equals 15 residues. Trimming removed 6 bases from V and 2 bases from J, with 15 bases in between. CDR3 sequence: CASRGRLRNTDTQYF. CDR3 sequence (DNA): TGTGCCAGCAGGGGAAGACTCCGCAACACAGATACGCAGTATTTT.